This T cell receptor beta chain was recorded in a study of T cell clonotyping in hematopoietic cell transplantation. TCRdb keeps only in-frame clones here, not all; method: immunoSEQ multiplex PCR. The sample carries roughly 7,500 clones, more than 90% recorded once. Study results and caveats: After transplant, recipient diversity fell while pathologically expanded clonotypes grew through day 180. Without cell sorting, CD4 versus CD8 contributions remain unresolved.

Concerning this clone: Its cognate antigen is unknown.

The source was PBMCs, collected 180 days after allogeneic stem cell transplant. This receptor was identified in a female patient aged 50-60 years who had an allogeneic stem cell transplant from an unrelated donor, so the T cells may come from the graft donor. Some clones in this sample may be carry-over from other donors' samples.

The CDR3 sequence is CASSLASGAGTEAFF. The CDR3 bases are TGCGCCAGCAGCTTGGCCTCGGGGGCGGGTACTGAAGCTTTCTTT. This chain connects TRBV5-1 to TRBJ1-1; a possible D gene is TRBD1 (6 bases). The germline gives CDR1 SGHRS, CDR2 YFSETQ. This CDR3 comprises 15 residues. Trimming left V 0 bases short and J 5 bases short, with 14 bases between.